This T cell receptor beta chain was found in a study of tumor and adjacent non-tumor tissue in lung cancer listed by TCRdb under 2018. In terms of the full investigation: By cancer type, the cohort comprised around 11 adenocarcinoma patients, a couple of squamous cell carcinoma patients and 1 small cell lung cancer patient. Among the approximately 15 patients, ages ranged from roughly 30 to 85 years, approximately 10 were men and 5 were women, and disease was TNM stage I to III. Sequencing produced some 130,000,000 productive TCRbeta reads in total, an average of approximately 4.2 million reads per sample. Bulk TCRbeta repertoires were compared between lung tumor tissue and matched distant non-tumor lung tissue obtained from 15 lung cancer patients. TCRbeta CDR3 sequencing was performed on approximately 30 paired specimens, with one tumor sample and one normal lung sample collected per patient.

Study-wide findings and limitations: Neither the sequencing platform nor unique molecular identifiers are mentioned in the methods. The top 100 clones accounted for a significantly larger cumulative portion of the repertoire in normal lung than in tumor tissue. TCR diversity was significantly higher in younger patients, and higher tumor TCR diversity was associated with shorter overall and disease-free survival. TCR diversity (inverse Simpson) was significantly higher in tumor than in normal lung tissue (about 400 vs 150, P = 0.0075, Mann-Whitney U test). Only about 15 patients were included in the cohort, and the need for larger samples and more detailed clinical data was noted by the authors. Because peripheral blood was not sequenced, the blood TCRbeta repertoires of the lung cancer patients in the study went unexamined.

This clonotype was seen at least ten times. Which antigen it targets is not known. No base qualities exist here, and no much larger clone lies one base off it. RNA was extracted from bulk unsorted tissue and checked for quality with a NanoDrop ND-1000 and an Agilent 2100. The normal lung samples consisted of distant non-tumor tissue collected more than 3 cm from the tumor edge. Newly diagnosed lung cancer patients without prior chemotherapy who had been admitted for thoracic surgery in China between August and November 2014 were enrolled as donors. The study excluded patients who had received radiotherapy or chemotherapy before or who had another cancer at the same time. Surgical tissue pieces of about 1-2.3 cm3 were preserved in RNAlater solution and stored at -80 °C until use. From V the trimming removes 0 bases and from J it removes 2 bases, while the gene matches leave 21 bases of the junction unaccounted for. The germline V gene yields MNHNS for CDR1 and SASEGT for CDR2. Measured from the cysteine to the phenylalanine, the CDR3 is 22 residues long. The CDR3 DNA has 66 bases and is translated from base 1.

Library preparation was by multiplex PCR. Instrument used: Illumina HiSeq 2500. Following protocols modified from ARM-PCR, the researchers constructed TCRbeta libraries through three rounds of nested PCR with primers (Table S4). Before sequencing, PCR products of 200-500 bp were excised from the gel and purified with the QIAquick gel extraction kit. The study's own analysis went as follows. Trimmomatic was used to clean the reads, FLASH was used to merge the reads into complete CDR3 sequences, and MiTCR was used to assign the reads to V(D)J germline segments. Clonal diversity was calculated as the inverse Simpson's index using VDJtools. Productive reads were defined as in-frame sequences without a premature stop codon. TCRdb handled the public reads itself, with Q25 trimming in fastp and clone calling in MiXCR, and kept productive beta chains. Identical CDR3 protein sequences are pooled into one entry, listed with their most common genes and DNA. V and J calls and clone size were set by TCRdb, not the authors. The table for this sample lists about 60,000 distinct CDR3 sequences; 61% of them were counted only once. Clones ranked in the top ten supply around a third of the sample.

The clonotype was recovered from a man between 65 and 79 years old with non-small cell lung cancer. Recombination connected TRBV6-1 to TRBJ1-5, with 8 bases in between that match TRBD1. The source material was distant non-tumor lung tissue. In nucleotides, the sequence is TGTGCCAGCAGTGAAGCACGGACGTGGGGGACAGGCTCAGGGGTCGGCAATCAGCCCCAGCATTTT. Translated, this is CASSEARTWGTGSGVGNQPQHF.